The sequence of this T cell receptor beta chain was determined in a study of T cell repertoires in cytomegalovirus infection. A single record per CDR3 protein comes from TCRdb applying MiXCR to the reads. The table has about 130,000 distinct CDR3 sequences, roughly a quarter seen once. This clonotype came up many times. Its target is unknown. This CDR3 has 17 residues. The ends lost 4 bases at V and 0 bases at J; junction bases unmatched: 9. Germline-derived CDR1 and CDR2 are MNHEY and SVGAGI. Sequences were obtained from PBMCs, sequenced either directly or after in vitro stimulation (not recorded which). This rearrangement joins TRBV6-5 to TRBJ1-1; the match to TRBD1 covers 9 bases. The TCR originated in a human donor in good health (CMV status not recorded). Some clones in this sample may be carry-over from other donors' samples. Here the CDR3 reads CASSSSWTGALNTEAFF. CDR3 nucleotides: TGTGCCAGCAGTTCGAGTTGGACAGGGGCATTGAACACTGAAGCTTTCTTT.